This T cell receptor (beta chain) was profiled in a study of cytomegalovirus exposure and HLA in healthy donors. Details on this clone: At one end the junction does not follow the germline gene, possibly because of a read error.

CDR3 length: 18 amino acids. CDR1 and CDR2 (germline): GTSNPN, SVGIG (reference sequence). This PCR relied on a set of 60 Vbeta primers and 13 Jbeta primers. TCRdb's copy holds only in-frame clones and misses some; the assay was immunoSEQ multiplex PCR. The table lists 150,000 to 200,000 clones, about 88% of them singletons. This TCR was recovered from a woman aged 18-35 years in good health and CMV-seronegative. The chain combines TRBV30 with TRBJ2-2, with D perhaps TRBD2 (5 bases). The sequencing input was PBMCs. CDR3 coding DNA: TGTGCCTGGAGCTCTGAGGTAGGAGTAAGCATAAACACCGGGGAGCCGTTTTTT. The encoded protein is CAWSSEVGVSINTGEPFF.